This TCR beta chain was found in a study of blood T cell repertoires in COVID-19. The assay was immunoSEQ multiplex PCR, and TCRdb's table has in-frame clones only and misses some. This repertoire shows about 95,000 clones, approximately 84% found once; its top ten account for about 24%. The TCR comes from a human donor in a cohort sampled during active COVID-19. Sequencing used peripheral blood.

DNA of the CDR3: TGTGCCAGCTCACCGGACTCTTCTCTGTACGAGCAGTACTTC. Translated: CASSPDSSLYEQYF. The chain couples TRBV18 to TRBJ2-7; a possible D gene is TRBD2 (5 bases). Germline loops: CDR1 KGHSH, CDR2 LQKENI. V was trimmed by 3 bases and J by 4 bases, leaving 13 bases between them. The CDR3 extends over 14 amino acids.